The entry below gives a single TCR beta chain sequence along with its context. Antigen unknown. The data were obtained in a study of T cell repertoires in cytomegalovirus infection. Across the study: Indicated by public TCR beta signatures were CMV infection and matching HLA type. Study results and limitations: HLA-C-restricted CMV clonotypes gave the most frequent clonotype in two of eight donors. Summed frequency of public TCR beta families distinguished CMV carriers with the relevant HLA.

TCRdb processed the reads anew with MiXCR; each CDR3 protein has one entry. The sample carries about 740,000 distinct CDR3 sequences, 30% to 40% recorded once. The origin of this receptor is a human donor in good health (CMV status not recorded). Some clones in this sample may be carry-over from other donors' samples. The sample in question was cultured PBMCs, obtained from culture after CMV antigen stimulation.

As DNA, the CDR3 is TGTGCCAGCAGCTTAGGACCAGGGAATGAAAAACTGTTTTTT. This sequence encodes CASSLGPGNEKLFF. The V call is TRBV7-9, the J call TRBJ1-4, with TRBD1 as a possible D gene (5 bases). The CDR3 is made up of 14 amino acids. Germline values: CDR1 SEHNR, CDR2 FQNEAQ (reference sequence). V was shortened by 1 base and J by 5 bases, with 8 bases between the two germline ends.